This T cell receptor (beta chain) was captured in a study of early T cells in non-severe SARS-CoV-2 infection. Study in general: Sequencing of unsorted whole blood was done on bulk RNA, leaving chains unpaired. Whole-study findings and limits: Clonotype matching in VDJdb favored anti-spike CD8 responses and did not capture private and CD4 specificities.

CDR1 is MDHEN, CDR2 SYDVKM, per germline. Trimming stripped 6 bases from V and 6 bases from J, with 15 bases between. CDR3 length equals 14 residues. This clonotype was recorded a few times. Its antigen is not known. Unique molecular identifiers (one per individual cDNA molecule) were attached. TCRdb used MiXCR to reprocess the 5' RACE reads, holding one entry per CDR3 protein. The sample lists tens of thousands of distinct CDR3 sequences; 12% were seen once. The clonotype originates from an adult who was a healthcare worker with PCR-confirmed SARS-CoV-2 infection or an uninfected control (not recorded which). The genes are TRBV28 and TRBJ2-1; D remains ambiguous. Sequenced sample: whole blood. This CDR3 reads CASRTHGSPNEQFF. The DNA of the CDR3 is TGTGCCAGCAGGACCCACGGGTCTCCCAATGAGCAGTTCTTC.